The 4 T cell receptor beta chains in this list originate from one sample, sequenced in a study of blood T cell repertoires in COVID-19. Measured with immunoSEQ multiplex PCR; TCRdb has only the in-frame clones, and not every one. The profile shows 80,000 to 100,000 clones, roughly 80% of them singletons. The sample taken for sequencing was peripheral blood. These TCRs come from a man between 70 and 80 years old with active or convalescent COVID-19.

J is TRBJ2-5 and V is TRBV6-2 or TRBV6-3, with 9 bases lining up with TRBD1. Germline V lookup: CDR1 MNHEY, CDR2 SVGEGT. The CDR3 has 15 residues. V lost 5 bases and J lost 5; bases outside the gene matches: 9. Here the CDR3 reads CASSQSYGQGETQYF. The CDR3 nucleotides read TGTGCCAGCAGTCAGAGCTACGGACAGGGGGAGACCCAGTACTTC.

V gene TRBV15 combines with J gene TRBJ1-4, with 7 bases fitting TRBD1. The CDR3 totals 15 residues. CDR1 and CDR2 (germline): LNHNV, YYDKDF (reference sequence). Trimming at V came to 5 bases and at J to 7 bases, leaving 10 bases not matched to a gene. This CDR3 is CATSVTVSGGEKLFF. As DNA, the CDR3 is TGTGCCACCAGCGTGACAGTTTCAGGGGGTGAAAAACTGTTTTTT.

The rearrangement joins TRBV10-3 to TRBJ2-1; 11 bases fit TRBD2. The length of the CDR3 is 15 residues. Germline-derived CDR1 and CDR2 are ENHRY and SYGVKD. The V and J ends lost 6 bases and 2 bases, in that order; junction bases with no gene match: 3. The CDR3 protein is CAISPGLAAYNEQFF. The DNA for the CDR3 is TGTGCCATCAGCCCGGGACTAGCGGCCTACAATGAGCAGTTCTTC.

This clone was detected a few times. The V call is TRBV5-1, the J call TRBJ1-1; 7 nucleotides line up with TRBD1. This CDR3 has 14 amino acids. In germline, CDR1 is SGHRS, CDR2 YFSETQ. J lost 0 bases, V lost 2 bases, and 1 base had no gene match. CDR3 coding DNA: TGCGCCAGCAGCTTCGACAGGGTGAACACTGAAGCTTTCTTT. It encodes CASSFDRVNTEAFF.